This T cell receptor (beta chain) was captured in a study of T cells in Graves' hyperthyroidism and ophthalmopathy (dated by TCRdb to about 2019). A note on the overall study: Peripheral blood was sampled at the time of initial diagnosis, prior to any treatment. To identify distinguishing TCR V-J signatures, a discovery cohort of about 95 patients was used, comprising roughly 45 with Graves' ophthalmopathy and approximately 57 with stable Graves' hyperthyroidism. Whether ophthalmopathy could be predicted prospectively was tested in an independent validation cohort made up of some 20 hyperthyroidism patients plus 17 patients who later progressed to ophthalmopathy. The 100 discovery patients were divided at random into training and test sets in a 7:3 ratio. Thyroid tissue and blood T-cell repertoires from six Graves' hyperthyroidism patients were also compared in the study. After sampling, hyperthyroidism patients received methimazole starting at 30 mg daily, and ophthalmopathy patients received high-dose intravenous methylprednisolone. According to the paper, TCR Vbeta CDR3 sequencing was carried out on roughly 130 peripheral blood samples, which came from 40 to 45 ophthalmopathy, roughly 75 hyperthyroidism and approximately 17 progressor patients. General findings and caveats noted by the study authors: No statistical method was used to set the sample size in advance, and investigators knew the group allocation. A model built on a 13 V-J signature distinguished ophthalmopathy from stable hyperthyroidism, reaching about 88% sensitivity and approximately 83% specificity in cross-validation and 80%/75% in testing. In validation, the model predicted progression to ophthalmopathy with around 71% sensitivity and 72.22% specificity, a median of 6.5 months before onset. Blood samples also contained most of the expanded thyroid clonotypes (frequency above 0.001), which suggests that blood repertoires may reflect thyroid immune responses.

At the junction V is shortened by 5 bases and J by 8 bases, with 16 bases in between. The CDR1 and CDR2 encoded by the germline V gene are MDHEN and SYDVKM. The CDR3 goes from the cysteine to the phenylalanine over 14 residues. This entry keeps only the CDR3 DNA: 42 bases, framed from base 1. Amplification of TCR beta CDR3 regions was carried out from RNA transcripts. A first-round RT-PCR of the TCR CDR3 used the HTBI primer set with the Qiagen OneStep RT-PCR kit. Libraries were constructed in a second round of multiplex PCR, after which size selection and purification were performed. The libraries were sequenced on an Illumina HiSeq2000 using paired-end 100 bp reads. In the authors' own workflow: SOAPnuke was used to process the raw data, with reads discarded if the reads contained adapters or uncalled bases, had a mean Phred below 15, or lacked an exact constant-primer or identifier match. COPE v1.2.5 was used to merge high-quality paired reads, and clonotypes were defined as unique nucleotide sequences. Clonotypes were aligned to IMGT TRBV, TRBD and TRBJ reference segments using MiTCR v1.1. Only V-J combinations with frequency above 0.0001, covering roughly 99% of repertoires, were analysed. A TCS score was defined as the ratio of F50 (clonal expansion) to E x V (chaos), with BLOSUM62-based TCRdist applied between CDR3 peptides within each V-J. Welch's t-statistics and random forest reduced 450 to 600 V-J features to 10 to 15, which were used in a naive Bayes classifier (R e1071). TCRdb reprocessed the public reads (quality trimming at Q25 with fastp, clone calling with MiXCR) and kept in-frame beta chains. Identical CDR3 protein sequences are pooled into one entry, listed with their most common genes and DNA. TCRdb, not the original authors, processed these V and J calls. The sample records under 400,000 distinct CDR3 sequences, 15% to 19% of which are singletons. Roughly 25% of the sample is held by the ten biggest clonotypes.

This clonotype was observed at least ten times. This clone's antigen is unknown. Base quality data are lacking; no much larger clone is found one base away. Hyperthyroidism patients were newly diagnosed, with disease duration under 2 months, and aged 18 to 65 years. Any patient with an uncontrolled infection, another autoimmune disease, pregnancy or lactation was excluded. Diagnoses were based on clinical symptoms, serum thyroxine and TRAb, thyroid ultrasound and orbital computed tomography. Blood from progressor patients was drawn when they were first diagnosed with hyperthyroidism, before any ophthalmopathy symptoms appeared. Ficoll-Paque density gradient centrifugation was used to isolate PBMCs from approximately 10 ml of fresh peripheral blood. Progressor patients were first diagnosed with Graves' hyperthyroidism and then developed ophthalmopathy during follow-up. Total RNA was extracted using Trizol reagent, and RNA quality was assessed on an Agilent 2100 Bioanalyzer.

The rearranged chain carries TRBV28 and TRBJ2-4; the D gene cannot be named for sure. Sequencing was performed on blood. The clonotype comes from a woman aged 18-29 years with Graves' hyperthyroidism that later progressed to Graves' ophthalmopathy. The CDR3 region has the sequence CASSRGEPPYIQYF. The bases are TGTGCCAGCAGTCGCGGCGAGCCCCCATACATTCAGTACTTC.